This record covers a single TCR beta chain. Its matching antigen is unknown. These data belong to a study of T cell responses to AZD1222 COVID-19 vaccine. Produced via immunoSEQ multiplex PCR; TCRdb's table is partial and in-frame only. The table includes some 170,000 clones, approximately 90% detected once. The study's findings and limits: Repertoires were obtained solely post-peak T cell response. Across the whole spike, CD4 TCRs peaked at regions 160-218 and 743-854.

Germline V gene data show CDR1 as SEHNR and CDR2 as FQNEAQ (reference sequence). The CDR3 runs to 14 residues. V shed 7 bases and J shed 1 base, with 12 bases lying between them. The V and J genes are TRBV7-9 and TRBJ2-3; possibly TRBD1 for D (5 bases). This sequence originates from an adult who received the MenACWY meningococcal vaccine as a control. Material: peripheral blood, obtained 28 days after the second dose of the MenACWY control vaccine. The CDR3 bases are TGTGCCAGCACCAATCTCAGGGGCACAGATACGCAGTATTTT. Translating it yields CASTNLRGTDTQYF. Combining the CDR3 with reference TRBV7-9 and TRBJ2-3 gives the whole variable domain DTGVSQNPRHKITKRGQNVTFRCDPISEHNRLYWYRQTLGQGPEFLTYFQNEAQLEKSRLLSDRFSAERPKGSFSTLEIQRTEQGDSAMYLCASTNLRGTDTQYFGPGTRLTVL.